The 5 T cell receptor beta chains presented below share a single source sample, sequenced in a study of radiotherapy plus CTLA-4 blockade in lung cancer. Measured with immunoSEQ multiplex PCR; TCRdb has only the in-frame clones, and not every one. The sample yields 89,000 or so clones, roughly four fifths seen once. Specimen: peripheral blood, collected from a patient treated with radiotherapy plus ipilimumab. Receptors were obtained from a human donor with non-small cell lung cancer who had a partial response to radiotherapy plus ipilimumab.

The chain joins TRBV29-1 to TRBJ1-1; 9 bases are a match to TRBD1. The germline V gene has CDR1 SQVTM and CDR2 ANQGSEA. The CDR3 is 14 residues long. The trim removed 7 bases at V and 5 bases at J, leaving 11 bases unmatched. CDR3: CSAQGTGYGTEAFF. CDR3 nucleotide sequence: TGCAGCGCCCAGGGGACAGGGTACGGGACTGAAGCTTTCTTT.

V gene TRBV4-1 combines with J gene TRBJ2-1; the match to TRBD2 covers 8 bases. V dropped 0 bases and J dropped 9; count of bases not matched to a gene: 10. Looked up from germline, CDR1 is MGHRA and CDR2 is YSYEKL. This CDR3 contains 16 residues. Here the CDR3 reads CASSQELIAGRGEQFF. The CDR3 DNA sequence: TGCGCCAGCAGCCAAGAATTGATAGCGGGAAGGGGTGAGCAGTTCTTC.

The chain combines TRBV7-6 with TRBJ2-3; a possible D gene is TRBD1 (5 bases). Trimming removed 1 base at V and 4 bases at J, with 12 bases between. Germline lookup yields CDR1 SGHVS and CDR2 FNYEAQ. The CDR3 sequence is 15 residues long. The CDR3: CASSLEVRVPDTQYF. The CDR3 nucleotides read TGTGCCAGCAGCTTAGAAGTCAGGGTCCCAGATACGCAGTATTTT.

Here the CDR3 reads CASSPTGPRNQPQHF. The CDR3 DNA reads TGTGCCAGCAGCCCGACAGGGCCACGCAATCAGCCCCAGCATTTT. The rearrangement uses TRBV28 and TRBJ1-5, with TRBD1 identical over 7 bases. CDR1 and CDR2 from the germline V gene are MDHEN and SYDVKM. The CDR3 extends over 15 amino acids. Unmatched junction bases numbered 7, after V lost 6 bases and J lost 2 bases.

Worth noting for this clone: The same CDR3 also results from other DNA sequences found in this sample. The rearrangement joins TRBV7-3 to TRBJ1-5, with D perhaps TRBD1 (6 bases). Per the germline V gene, CDR1 is SGHTA and CDR2 is FQGTGA. Between the trimmed V and J ends, which lost 2 bases and 7 bases, there was a span of 9 bases. The CDR3 sequence is 13 residues long. In DNA, the CDR3 is TGTGCCAGCAGCTTAGGGGGCGGGCAGCCCCAGCATTTT. Encoded protein: CASSLGGGQPQHF. Looking up the rest from reference TRBV7-3 and TRBJ1-5 gives the full variable domain: GAGVSQTPSNKVTEKGKYVELRCDPISGHTALYWYRQSLGQGPEFLIYFQGTGAADDSGLPNDRFFAVRPEGSVSTLKIQRTERGDSAVYLCASSLGGGQPQHFGDGTRLSIL.